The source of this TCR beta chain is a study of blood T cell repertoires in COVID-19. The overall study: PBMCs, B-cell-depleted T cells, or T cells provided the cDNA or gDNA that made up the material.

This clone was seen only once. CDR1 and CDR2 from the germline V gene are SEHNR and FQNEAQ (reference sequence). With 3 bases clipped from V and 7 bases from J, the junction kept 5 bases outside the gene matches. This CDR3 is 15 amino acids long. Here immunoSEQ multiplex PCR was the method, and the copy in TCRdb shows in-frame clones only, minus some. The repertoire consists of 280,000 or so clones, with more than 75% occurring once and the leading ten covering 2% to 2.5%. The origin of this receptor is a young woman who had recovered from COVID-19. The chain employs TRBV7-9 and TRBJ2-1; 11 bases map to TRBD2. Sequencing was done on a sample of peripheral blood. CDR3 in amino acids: CASSFVSGRGNEQFF. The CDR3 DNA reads TGTGCCAGCAGCTTCGTTAGCGGGAGGGGGAATGAGCAGTTCTTC.